This entry describes one T cell receptor beta chain. The method was immunoSEQ multiplex PCR; TCRdb's version includes in-frame clones alone and lacks a portion of them. The sample contains around 190,000 clones, 86% of which appear only once. The sample comes from a study of blood T cell repertoires in COVID-19. The CDR3 length is 15 residues. V lost 5 bases, J lost 2 bases, and 13 bases lay in between. Per germline, CDR1 SGHRS and CDR2 YFSETQ. Sequencing was performed on PBMCs or T cells enriched from blood (not recorded which). The source is a man aged 35-49 years with acute COVID-19. This chain links TRBV5-1 with TRBJ2-2, with D possibly matching TRBD1 (5 bases). CDR3 residues: CASSEQGINTGELFF. Here the CDR3 DNA reads TGCGCCAGCAGTGAGCAGGGCATCAACACCGGGGAGCTGTTTTTT.